This TCR beta chain was observed in a study of T cells in Graves' hyperthyroidism and ophthalmopathy. About the research overall: The blood sample was taken at first diagnosis, before treatment began.

The source material, RNA transcripts, was used to amplify TCR beta CDR3 regions. The HTBI primer set served for first-round RT-PCR of the TCR CDR3. Each CDR3 protein is one row after TCRdb ran MiXCR on the multiplex PCR reads. The sample carries about 380,000 distinct CDR3 sequences, roughly 13% recorded once. Diagnosis relied on clinical symptoms, serum thyroxine and TRAb, thyroid ultrasound and orbital computed tomography. PBMCs were derived from 10 ml fresh peripheral blood. Whole-study findings and limits: Blood samples included most of the expanded thyroid clonotypes exceeding 0.001.

This clonotype was recorded many times. The antigen remains unidentified. The germline gives CDR1 SGHRS, CDR2 YFSETQ. The CDR3 is 13 amino acids. V shed 2 bases and J shed 2 bases, with 4 bases lying between them. The receptor was derived from a woman aged 55-75 years with Graves' hyperthyroidism. This sequence joins TRBV5-1 and TRBJ1-4; unclear D gene. Sequenced material: blood. CDR3 sequence (DNA): TGCGCCAGCAGCTTCTATACTAATGAAAAACTGTTTTTT. Translated: CASSFYTNEKLFF.